The 9 T cell receptor beta chains in this list originate from one sample, sequenced in a study of radiation and T cells in renal cell carcinoma. Stated time point: blood 2 weeks post-SBRT. The treatment here: 15 Gy SBRT to primary tumor, nephrectomy 4 weeks later. Produced via immunoSEQ multiplex PCR; TCRdb's table is partial and in-frame only. The profile covers tens of thousands of clones, with roughly 78% appearing a single time and around 31% taken by the ten largest. The material was blood, obtained from a patient whose treatment included radiotherapy and nephrectomy. The source is a woman aged 70-85 years with renal cell carcinoma.

The chain couples TRBV6-5 to TRBJ1-2; D remains ambiguous. Germline CDR1 MNHEY, CDR2 SVGAGI. The CDR3 contains 13 residues. Trimming stripped 0 bases from V and 1 base from J, with 3 bases between. Here the CDR3 DNA reads TGTGCCAGCAGTTACTCAGATAACTATGGCTACACCTTC. Its protein is CASSYSDNYGYTF.

This chain links TRBV27 with TRBJ2-2, with D unresolved. Germline CDR1 reads MNHEY; CDR2 reads SMNVEV (reference sequence). Trimming removed 3 bases at V and 5 bases at J, with 7 bases between. CDR3 size: 13 residues. The CDR3 is CASSFGQTGELFF. DNA for the CDR3: TGTGCCAGCAGTTTTGGGCAGACCGGGGAGCTGTTTTTT.

The chain uses TRBV2 and TRBJ1-2, with D possibly being TRBD1 (5 bases). Deletions cut 1 base from V and 0 bases from J, with 12 bases between. CDR1 is SNHLY and CDR2 is FYNNEI in the germline V gene. This CDR3 spans 16 amino acids. CDR3 region: CASSEGRAGANYGYTF. DNA for the CDR3: TGTGCCAGCAGTGAAGGCAGGGCGGGGGCTAACTATGGCTACACCTTC.

This chain links TRBV10-3 with TRBJ1-1; the D gene is possibly TRBD1 (6 bases). V gave up 9 bases and J gave up 7 bases, with 12 bases separating them. This CDR3 comprises 11 residues. Germline V gene lookup returns CDR1 ENHRY and CDR2 SYGVKD. CDR3 loop: CAMGAEDEAFF. CDR3 bases: TGTGCCATGGGGGCGGAGGATGAAGCTTTCTTT.

The gene calls are TRBV13 and TRBJ2-7, with D possibly being TRBD1 or TRBD2 (5 bases each). Trimming cost V 3 bases and J 3 bases, with 12 bases left between them. Looked up from germline, CDR1 is PRHDT and CDR2 is FYEKMQ (reference sequence). The CDR3 has 14 amino acids. The CDR3 nucleotides read TGTGCCAGCAGCTTTTGGGGGAGCAGCTACGAGCAGTACTTC. Protein sequence: CASSFWGSSYEQYF.

The CDR3 protein is CASSKENGRGETQYF. In DNA form, the CDR3 reads TGTGCCAGCAGCAAAGAAAACGGAAGAGGGGAGACCCAGTACTTC. V gene TRBV21-1 combines with J gene TRBJ2-5; no DNA check was done on the table's D call, TRBD2. TRBV21-1 is designated a pseudogene. This CDR3 region has 15 residues.

J is TRBJ1-1 and V is TRBV5-1; D gene ambiguous. This CDR3 region has 14 residues. CDR1 SGHRS and CDR2 YFSETQ come from the germline V gene. Trimming took off 4 bases at V and 5 bases at J, with 15 bases between the two ends. The CDR3 DNA sequence: TGCGCCAGCAGCGACACGGGGTCTACTACTGAAGCTTTCTTT. Residues: CASSDTGSTTEAFF. The full variable domain, in which reference TRBV5-1 and TRBJ1-1 provide the parts outside the CDR3, is KAGVTQTPRYLIKTRGQQVTLSCSPISGHRSVSWYQQTPGQGLQFLFEYFSETQRNKGNFPGRFSGRQFSNSRSEMNVSTLELGDSALYLCASSDTGSTTEAFFGQGTRLTVV.

The chain uses TRBV11-2 and TRBJ2-7; D may be TRBD2 (5 bases). Germline CDR1 is SGHAT and CDR2 is FQNNGV. The CDR3 has 12 amino acids. V lost 4 bases and J 6 bases, leaving 10 bases between the germline ends. DNA of the CDR3: TGTGCCAGCAGCTATCACAGCGGCGAGCAGTACTTC. Protein: CASSYHSGEQYF.

J is TRBJ2-5 and V is TRBV7-9; 13 bases match TRBD2. CDR1 is SEHNR and CDR2 is FQNEAQ in the germline V gene (reference sequence). The CDR3 has 16 amino acids. Trimming at V came to 5 bases and at J to 2 bases, leaving 5 bases not matched to a gene. CDR3 DNA: TGTGCCAGCAGCCCGGGACTAGCGGGGCCGCAAGAGACCCAGTACTTC. Protein product: CASSPGLAGPQETQYF.